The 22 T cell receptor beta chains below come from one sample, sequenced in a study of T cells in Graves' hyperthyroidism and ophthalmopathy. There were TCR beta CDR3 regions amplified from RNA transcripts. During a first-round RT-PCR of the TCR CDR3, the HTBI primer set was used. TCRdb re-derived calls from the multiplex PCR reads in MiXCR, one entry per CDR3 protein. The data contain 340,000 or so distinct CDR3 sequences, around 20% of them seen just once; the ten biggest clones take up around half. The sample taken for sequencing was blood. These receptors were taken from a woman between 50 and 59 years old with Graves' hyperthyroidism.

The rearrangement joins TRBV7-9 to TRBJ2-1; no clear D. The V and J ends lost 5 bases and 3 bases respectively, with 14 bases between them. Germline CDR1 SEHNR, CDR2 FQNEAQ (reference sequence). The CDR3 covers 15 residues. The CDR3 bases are TGTGCCAGCAGCGCACAACCCTGGCTCTACAATGAGCAGTTCTTC. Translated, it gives CASSAQPWLYNEQFF. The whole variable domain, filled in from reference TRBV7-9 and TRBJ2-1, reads DTGVSQNPRHKITKRGQNVTFRCDPISEHNRLYWYRQTLGQGPEFLTYFQNEAQLEKSRLLSDRFSAERPKGSFSTLEIQRTEQGDSAMYLCASSAQPWLYNEQFFGPGTRLTVL.

CDR3 coding DNA: TGTGCCACCAGTGATTTGCAGGGGGCCCCTCTCGGGAAAGCTTTCTTT. Its protein product is CATSDLQGAPLGKAFF. This rearrangement joins TRBV24-1 to TRBJ1-1; TRBD1 aligns across 8 bases. CDR1 KGHDR and CDR2 SFDVKD come from the germline V gene. The J segment lost 9 bases and the V segment lost 0 bases, leaving 11 bases of the junction unmatched. The CDR3 runs to 16 residues.

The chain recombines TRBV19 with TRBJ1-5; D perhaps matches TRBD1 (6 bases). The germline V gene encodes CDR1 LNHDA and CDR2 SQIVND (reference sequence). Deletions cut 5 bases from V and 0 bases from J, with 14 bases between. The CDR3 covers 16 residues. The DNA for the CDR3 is TGTGCCAGTAGTGTTCGACAGGATATTAGCAATCAGCCCCAGCATTTT. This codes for CASSVRQDISNQPQHF. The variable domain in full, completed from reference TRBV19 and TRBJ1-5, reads DGGITQSPKYLFRKEGQNVTLSCEQNLNHDAMYWYRQDPGQGLRLIYYSQIVNDFQKGDIAEGYSVSREKKESFPLTVTSAQKNPTAFYLCASSVRQDISNQPQHFGDGTRLSIL.

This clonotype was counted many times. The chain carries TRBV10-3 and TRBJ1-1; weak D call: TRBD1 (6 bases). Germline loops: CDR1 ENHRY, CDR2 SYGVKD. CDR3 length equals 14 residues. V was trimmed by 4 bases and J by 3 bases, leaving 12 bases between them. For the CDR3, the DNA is TGTGCCATCAGTGCGTTACAGGGTCACACTGAAGCTTTCTTT. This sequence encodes CAISALQGHTEAFF.

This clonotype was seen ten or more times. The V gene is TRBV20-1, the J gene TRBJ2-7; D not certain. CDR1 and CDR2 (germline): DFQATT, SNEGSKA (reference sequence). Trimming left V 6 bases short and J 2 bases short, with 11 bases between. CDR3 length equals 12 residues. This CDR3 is CSAPVVAYEQYF. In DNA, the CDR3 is TGCAGTGCCCCGGTAGTCGCCTACGAGCAGTACTTC.

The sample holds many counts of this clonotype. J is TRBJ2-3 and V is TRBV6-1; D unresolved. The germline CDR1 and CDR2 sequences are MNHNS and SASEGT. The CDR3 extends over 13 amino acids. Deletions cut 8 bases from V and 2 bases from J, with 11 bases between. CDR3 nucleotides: TGTGCCAGCGTTTTTCAGCCCACAGATACGCAGTATTTT. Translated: CASVFQPTDTQYF.

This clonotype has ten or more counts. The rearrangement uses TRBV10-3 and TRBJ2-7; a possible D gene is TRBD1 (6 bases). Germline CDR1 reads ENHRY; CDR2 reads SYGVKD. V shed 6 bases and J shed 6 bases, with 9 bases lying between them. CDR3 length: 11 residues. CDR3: CAISRRGEQYF. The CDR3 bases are TGTGCCATCAGCCGCAGGGGCGAGCAGTACTTC.

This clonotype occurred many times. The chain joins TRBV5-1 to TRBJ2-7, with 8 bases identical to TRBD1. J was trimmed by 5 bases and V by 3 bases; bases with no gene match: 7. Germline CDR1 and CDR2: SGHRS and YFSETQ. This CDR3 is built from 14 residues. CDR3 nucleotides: TGCGCCAGCAGCTCATGGACAGGGTCTAACGAGCAGTACTTC. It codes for CASSSWTGSNEQYF. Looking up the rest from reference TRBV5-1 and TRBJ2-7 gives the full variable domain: KAGVTQTPRYLIKTRGQQVTLSCSPISGHRSVSWYQQTPGQGLQFLFEYFSETQRNKGNFPGRFSGRQFSNSRSEMNVSTLELGDSALYLCASSSWTGSNEQYFGPGTRLTVT.

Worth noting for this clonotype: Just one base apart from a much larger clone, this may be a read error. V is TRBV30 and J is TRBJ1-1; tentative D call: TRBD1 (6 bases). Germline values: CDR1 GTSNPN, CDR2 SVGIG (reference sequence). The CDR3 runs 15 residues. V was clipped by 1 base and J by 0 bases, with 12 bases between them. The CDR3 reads CAWSGDGTMNTEAFF. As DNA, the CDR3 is TGTGCCTGGAGTGGGGACGGGACAATGAACACTGAAGCTTTCTTT. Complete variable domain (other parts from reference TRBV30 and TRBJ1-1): SQTIHQWPATLVQPVGSPLSLECTVEGTSNPNLYWYRQAAGRGLQLLFYSVGIGQISSEVPQNLSASRPQDRQFILSSKKLLLSDSGFYLCAWSGDGTMNTEAFFGQGTRLTVV.

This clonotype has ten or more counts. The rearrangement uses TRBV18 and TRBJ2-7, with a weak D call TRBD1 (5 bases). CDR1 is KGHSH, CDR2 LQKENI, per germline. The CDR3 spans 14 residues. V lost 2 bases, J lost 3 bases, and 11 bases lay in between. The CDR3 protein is CASSPSYRLYEQYF. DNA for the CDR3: TGTGCCAGCTCACCAAGTTACAGGCTCTACGAGCAGTACTTC.

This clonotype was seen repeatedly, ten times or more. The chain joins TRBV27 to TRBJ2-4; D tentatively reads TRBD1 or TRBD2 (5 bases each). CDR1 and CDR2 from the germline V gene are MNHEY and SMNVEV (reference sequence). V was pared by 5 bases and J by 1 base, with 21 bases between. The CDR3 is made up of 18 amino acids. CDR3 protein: CASSPNPRDLEAKNIQYF. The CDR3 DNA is TGTGCCAGCAGTCCTAACCCCCGGGACCTGGAGGCCAAAAACATTCAGTACTTC.

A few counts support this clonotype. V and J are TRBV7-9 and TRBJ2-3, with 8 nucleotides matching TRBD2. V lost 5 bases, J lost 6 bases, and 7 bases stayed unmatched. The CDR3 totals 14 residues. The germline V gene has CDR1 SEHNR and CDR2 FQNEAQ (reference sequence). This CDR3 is CASSKVAGGDTQYF. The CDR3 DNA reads TGTGCCAGCAGCAAGGTCGCGGGAGGTGATACGCAGTATTTT.

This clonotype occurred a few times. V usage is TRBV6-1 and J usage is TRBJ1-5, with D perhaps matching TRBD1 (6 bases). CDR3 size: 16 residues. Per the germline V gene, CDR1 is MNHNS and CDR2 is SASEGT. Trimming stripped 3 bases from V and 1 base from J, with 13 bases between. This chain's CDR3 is CASSDTGTISNQPQHF. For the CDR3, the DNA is TGTGCCAGCAGTGATACCGGGACAATAAGCAATCAGCCCCAGCATTTT.

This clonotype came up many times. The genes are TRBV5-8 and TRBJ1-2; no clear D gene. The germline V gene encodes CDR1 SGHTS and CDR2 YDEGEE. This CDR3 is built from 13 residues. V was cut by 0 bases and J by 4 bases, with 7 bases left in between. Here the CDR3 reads CASSLDSLYGYTF. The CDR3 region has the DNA TGTGCCAGCAGCTTGGATAGCCTCTATGGCTACACCTTC.

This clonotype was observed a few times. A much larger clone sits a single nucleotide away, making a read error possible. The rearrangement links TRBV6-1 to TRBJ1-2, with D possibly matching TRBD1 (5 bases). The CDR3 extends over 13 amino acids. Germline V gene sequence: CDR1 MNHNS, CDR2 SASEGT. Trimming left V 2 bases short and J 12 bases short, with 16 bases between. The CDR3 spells CASSEPGIQGHTF. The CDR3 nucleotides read TGTGCCAGCAGTGAACCAGGGATTCAGGGCCACACCTTC.

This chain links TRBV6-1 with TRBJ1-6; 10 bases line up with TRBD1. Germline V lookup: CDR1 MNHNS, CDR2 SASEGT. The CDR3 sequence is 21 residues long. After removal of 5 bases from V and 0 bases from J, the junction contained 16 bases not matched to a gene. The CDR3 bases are TGTGCCAGCAGTCCCCGGGACAGGGGCTTTAGCGGAAGCTCCTATAATTCACCCCTCCACTTT. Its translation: CASSPRDRGFSGSSYNSPLHF.

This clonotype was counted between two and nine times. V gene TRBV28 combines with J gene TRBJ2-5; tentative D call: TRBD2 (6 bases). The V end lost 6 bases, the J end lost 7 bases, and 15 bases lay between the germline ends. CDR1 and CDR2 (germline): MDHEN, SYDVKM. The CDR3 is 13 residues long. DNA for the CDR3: TGTGCCAGCAGCTCCGGCGGGGTCCTGACCCAGTACTTC. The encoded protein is CASSSGGVLTQYF.

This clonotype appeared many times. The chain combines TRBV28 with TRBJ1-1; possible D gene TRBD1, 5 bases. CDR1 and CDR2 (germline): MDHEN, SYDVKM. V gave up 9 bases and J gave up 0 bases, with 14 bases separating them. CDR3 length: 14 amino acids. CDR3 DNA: TGTGCCAGTCAAGAGGGGCCCCTGAACACTGAAGCTTTCTTT. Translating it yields CASQEGPLNTEAFF.

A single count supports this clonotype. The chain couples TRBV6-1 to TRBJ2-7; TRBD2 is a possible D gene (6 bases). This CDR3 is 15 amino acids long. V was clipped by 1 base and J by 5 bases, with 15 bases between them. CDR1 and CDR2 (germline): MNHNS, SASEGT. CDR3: CASSEVRLVPHEQYF. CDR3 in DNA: TGTGCCAGCAGTGAAGTTAGACTAGTCCCCCACGAGCAGTACTTC.

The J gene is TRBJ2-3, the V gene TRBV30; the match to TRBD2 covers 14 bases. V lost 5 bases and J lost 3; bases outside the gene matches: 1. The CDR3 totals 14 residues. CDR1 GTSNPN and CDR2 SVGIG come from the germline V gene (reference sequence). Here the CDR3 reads CAWGLAGGTDTQYF. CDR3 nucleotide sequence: TGTGCCTGGGGACTAGCGGGAGGAACAGATACGCAGTATTTT.

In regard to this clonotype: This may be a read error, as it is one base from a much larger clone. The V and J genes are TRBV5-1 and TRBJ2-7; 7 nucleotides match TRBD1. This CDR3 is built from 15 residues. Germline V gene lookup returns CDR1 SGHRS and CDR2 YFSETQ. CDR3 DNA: TGCGCCAGCAGCTTGGGGGACAGACGTTTTTACGATCAGTACTTC. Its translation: CASSLGDRRFYDQYF.

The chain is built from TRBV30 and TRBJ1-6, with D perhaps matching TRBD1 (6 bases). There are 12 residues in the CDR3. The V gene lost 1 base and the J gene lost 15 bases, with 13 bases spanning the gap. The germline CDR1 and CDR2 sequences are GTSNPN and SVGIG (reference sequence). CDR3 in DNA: TGTGCCTGGAGTGCAACAGGGCAACACCTCCACTTT. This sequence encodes CAWSATGQHLHF.